This T cell receptor (beta chain) was profiled in a study of cytotoxic CD8 clonotypes in ibrutinib-treated CLL (TCRdb year 2021). Describing the broader study: The cohort included about 15 treatment-naive and about a dozen relapsed/refractory patients; approximately 17 were IGHV unmutated. On average, each sample yielded 255,043 productive templates and 80,000 to 95,000 productive rearrangements. Partial responses were observed in roughly 24 patients and complete responses in 2; after a median follow-up of around 68 months, remission was maintained in approximately 14 patients and progression was observed in approximately 12. Response samples were taken after a median of 12 months on treatment, ranging from roughly 6 to 36 months. Cryopreserved peripheral blood mononuclear cells were obtained prior to treatment, at the time of response, and at either disease progression or sustained remission. Of the approximately 87 participants in the trial, 25 to 30 had longitudinal samples available.

Each clonotype received, on average, 10x coverage in deep resolution sequencing performed on a MiSeq, where the target depth lay between 1 in 1 million and 1 in 200,000 T cells. The immunoSEQ hsTCRB Kit was used to generate the TCR beta libraries. Per the original workflow: The data were analyzed with ImmunoSEQ Analyzer and ImmunoSEQ Data Assistant, and V, D and J gene assignments followed IMGT definitions. Clonality, which ranges from 0 to 1, was calculated by subtracting the normalized Shannon entropy of productive rearrangement frequencies from one. Public clonotype analysis was restricted to overrepresented clonotypes comprising at least 0.05% of each patient's repertoire. Roughly 13 repertoires from age-matched healthy donors, obtained from immuneACCESS, served as clonality controls. TCRdb took over this immuneACCESS table, retaining in-frame rearrangements with V and J assigned. Such tables are incomplete; in checked studies, under half of the missing clones stem from an unresolved V gene, and the remainder is unexplained. Clonal size and the V and J genes are those of that table, whereas D and trimming came from the DNA. This sample is represented by approximately 80,000 clones; about 86% of them were singletons. In total, the top ten clones hold roughly 5% of the sample.

For TCR beta library preparation, around 1.8 micrograms of genomic DNA were extracted from the cryopreserved PBMCs. Longitudinal blood samples from CLL patients receiving ibrutinib monotherapy were subjected to high-throughput TCR beta sequencing. The patients took part in an open-label, single-center phase 2 trial of ibrutinib monotherapy. Comment on this clone: The antigen it binds to is not known. Base quality data are lacking; no much larger clone is found one base away. The sample carries other DNA sequences with the same CDR3.

Via the germline V gene (reference sequence), CDR1 is SEHNR and CDR2 FQNEAQ. A distance of 6 bases separates the germline ends of V and J, which lose 1 base and 2 bases respectively. Its CDR3 holds 14 amino acids, cysteine through phenylalanine. The retained sequence is limited to the CDR3, 42 bases, with the frame set at the first base. Overall study results and their limits: Sampling times were not matched between patients in sustained remission and patients whose disease was progressing, and lymph node repertoires were not examined. Public clonotypes were rare and either shrank or stayed stable during treatment, and the rise in clonality at ibrutinib response reflected expansion of private clonotypes. At ibrutinib response clonality went up, during sustained remission it held steady, and at progression it dropped back toward baseline. Baseline clonality exceeded that of age-matched healthy donors and correlated strongly with circulating CD8+ T-cell counts.

The TCR originated in a human donor with chronic lymphocytic leukemia. This chain joins TRBV7-9 to TRBJ1-5, with the identity of the D gene unclear. Material: PBMCs, obtained before ibrutinib treatment. In nucleotide form, the sequence is TGTGCCAGCAGCTTAGGCCAGCGCAATCAGCCCCAGCATTTT. It codes for CASSLGQRNQPQHF.